The 16 T cell receptor beta chains in this list originate from one sample, sequenced in a study of PD-L1 blockade in urothelial cancer. The time point denotes: pretreatment peripheral blood. Profiled with immunoSEQ multiplex PCR; TCRdb holds only in-frame clones, not every one. The table shows 85,000 to 95,000 clones, with approximately 88% occurring only once. The sequencing here drew on PBMCs, taken around atezolizumab (anti-PD-L1) treatment. These receptors all stem from a woman of 80 years or more with urothelial cancer.

The V and J genes are TRBV7-9 and TRBJ2-7; weak D call: TRBD1 (5 bases). CDR3 size: 13 residues. Trimming removed 7 bases from V and 0 bases from J, with 10 bases in between. CDR1 and CDR2 (germline): SEHNR, FQNEAQ (reference sequence). CDR3 region: CASNEQGSYEQYF. CDR3 nucleotide sequence: TGTGCCAGCAACGAGCAGGGCTCCTACGAGCAGTACTTC.

The chain employs TRBV10-3 and TRBJ2-7; 8 bases map to TRBD1. CDR1 ENHRY and CDR2 SYGVKD come from the germline V gene. The V segment lost 4 bases and the J segment 3 bases; nucleotides outside the gene matches: 2. CDR3 length equals 13 residues. The CDR3 spells CAISGGQDYEQYF. CDR3 sequence (DNA): TGTGCCATCAGTGGGGGACAGGACTACGAGCAGTACTTC.

This clone was picked up one time. The rearrangement joins TRBV30 to TRBJ1-3, with D unresolved. The V gene lost 4 bases and the J gene lost 0 bases, with 16 bases spanning the gap. This CDR3 is built from 16 residues. Germline V lookup: CDR1 GTSNPN, CDR2 SVGIG (reference sequence). Here the CDR3 DNA reads TGTGCCTGGAATAACCAACGGCGGTTCTCTGGAAACACCATATATTTT. This encodes CAWNNQRRFSGNTIYF.

This chain uses TRBV28 with TRBJ1-2, with D uncertain. The CDR3 totals 13 residues. Trimming took off 4 bases at V and 1 base at J, with 7 bases between the two ends. CDR1 is MDHEN and CDR2 is SYDVKM in the germline V gene. The CDR3 DNA follows: TGTGCCAGCAGTTCAAATGTTAACTATGGCTACACCTTC. It yields the protein CASSSNVNYGYTF.

The V call is TRBV9, the J call TRBJ2-1; 7 nucleotides match TRBD2. Per the germline V gene, CDR1 is SGDLS and CDR2 is YYNGEE. This CDR3 region has 16 residues. Trimming at V came to 4 bases and at J to 0 bases, leaving 7 bases not matched to a gene. CDR3 nucleotide sequence: TGTGCCAGCAGCCCGTGGGGCGGGAGCTCCTACAATGAGCAGTTCTTC. Its translation is CASSPWGGSSYNEQFF.

In its sample, this clone was seen a few times. The chain combines TRBV28 with TRBJ2-4; possibly TRBD2 for D (6 bases). Trimming left V 8 bases short and J 5 bases short, with 19 bases between. Germline V gene sequence: CDR1 MDHEN, CDR2 SYDVKM. This CDR3 contains 15 residues. CDR3 in amino acids: CASVTNRDSQNIQYF. CDR3 nucleotides: TGTGCCAGCGTTACAAACCGGGACTCTCAAAACATTCAGTACTTC.

The chain joins TRBV28 to TRBJ1-2, with D possibly being TRBD1 (5 bases). Germline V gives CDR1 MDHEN, CDR2 SYDVKM. The germline V and J ends were trimmed by 2 bases and 3 bases, with 10 bases remaining between them. This CDR3 is 14 amino acids long. The CDR3 bases are TGTGCCAGCAGTTTAGGGCAGGGCCACTATGGCTACACCTTC. Translated: CASSLGQGHYGYTF.

V is TRBV2 and J is TRBJ2-2, with D possibly matching TRBD1 (6 bases). There are 14 residues in the CDR3. V dropped 6 bases and J dropped 8 bases, with 16 bases sitting between them. The germline V gene encodes CDR1 SNHLY and CDR2 FYNNEI. The CDR3 here is CASSADKGVGELFF. Written as DNA, the CDR3 is TGTGCCAGCAGCGCCGATAAGGGGGTTGGGGAGCTGTTTTTT.

This clone appeared a single time. The chain combines TRBV7-8 with TRBJ2-7; TRBD1 aligns across 11 bases. Germline V gives CDR1 SGHVS, CDR2 FQNEAQ. CDR3 length: 15 residues. V gave up 5 bases and J gave up 4 bases; unmatched junction bases: 7. CDR3 protein: CASSHGTGGSYEQYF. The CDR3 bases are TGTGCCAGCAGCCACGGGACAGGGGGATCGTACGAGCAGTACTTC.

This clone has just one count. The rearrangement uses TRBV5-4 and TRBJ2-1; 8 bases map to TRBD1. The CDR3 length is 15 residues. V trimming: 4 bases; J trimming: 5 bases; junction bases outside the gene matches: 8. Germline CDR1 is SGHNT and CDR2 is YYREEE (reference sequence). The CDR3 region has the DNA TGTGCCAGCAGCCCTCGACAGGGGAGGAACAATGAGCAGTTCTTC. It specifies CASSPRQGRNNEQFF.

This chain links TRBV5-6 with TRBJ1-1; 7 nucleotides agree with TRBD1. Germline loops: CDR1 SGHDT, CDR2 YYEEEE. Trimming cost V 1 base and J 1 base; bases outside gene matches: 7. The CDR3 runs to 16 residues. The CDR3 DNA sequence: TGTGCCAGCAGCTTGTTTCAGCGACAGGGGAACACTGAAGCTTTCTTT. Residues: CASSLFQRQGNTEAFF.

The CDR3 loop reads CASSQGGGRTTGYTF. DNA for the CDR3: TGCGCCAGCAGCCAAGGGGGGGGACGGACCACCGGCTACACCTTC. The chain uses TRBV4-1 and TRBJ1-2; possibly TRBD1 for D (5 bases). Germline V gene sequence: CDR1 MGHRA, CDR2 YSYEKL. V lost 1 base, J lost 8 bases, and 17 bases lay in between. CDR3 length: 15 amino acids.

This clone occurred once. J is TRBJ2-7 and V is TRBV6-1, with D possibly being TRBD2 (5 bases). The CDR3 extends over 15 amino acids. Trimming took 0 bases from V and 1 from J, leaving 10 bases between them. Germline CDR1 is MNHNS and CDR2 is SASEGT. CDR3 amino acids: CASSEAHGGSYEQYF. The DNA for the CDR3 is TGTGCCAGCAGTGAAGCCCACGGCGGGTCCTACGAGCAGTACTTC.

The chain links TRBV28 to TRBJ2-6, with a possible D match to TRBD2 (5 bases). From germline, CDR1 is MDHEN and CDR2 SYDVKM. V lost 1 base to trimming and J lost 2 bases, with 6 bases between them. CDR3 length equals 15 residues. The CDR3 bases are TGTGCCAGCAGTTTATCGGGAACTGGGGCCAACGTCCTGACTTTC. Translating it yields CASSLSGTGANVLTF. Full variable domain (missing parts from reference TRBV28 and TRBJ2-6): DVKVTQSSRYLVKRTGEKVFLECVQDMDHENMFWYRQDPGLGLRLIYFSYDVKMKEKGDIPEGYSVSREKKERFSLILESASTNQTSMYLCASSLSGTGANVLTFGAGSRLTVL.

This clone was counted once. The J gene is TRBJ2-1, the V gene TRBV4-1; D not resolved. The V end was cut by 3 bases, the J end by 7 bases, with 4 bases between. CDR3 size: 11 residues. Germline loops: CDR1 MGHRA, CDR2 YSYEKL. The CDR3 coding sequence is TGCGCCAGCAGCCAGACTAATGAGCAGTTCTTC. Its protein is CASSQTNEQFF.

The chain links TRBV6-5 to TRBJ2-2, with 7 bases fitting TRBD1. Per germline, CDR1 MNHEY and CDR2 SVGAGI. The CDR3 spans 15 residues. The trim removed 6 bases at V and 3 bases at J, leaving 7 bases unmatched. The CDR3 here is CASRTGVLYTGELFF. In nucleotides, the CDR3 is TGTGCCAGCAGAACAGGGGTCCTTTACACCGGGGAGCTGTTTTTT.